The sequence of this T cell receptor (beta chain) was determined in a study of identical twins (dated by TCRdb to 2016 to 2018). For the wider study: The study deep-sequenced TCR alpha and beta repertoires from monozygotic twins, unrelated adults of various ages and cord blood to test whether fetal clonotypes persist. Replicate twin experiments were performed at different times using different library preparation protocols to rule out contamination.

This clonotype was found a few times. The clone's antigen remains unknown. No base-level quality is on record; no much larger clone is a single base apart. Only healthy Caucasian donors were included. The twin cohort consisted of three pairs of female monozygotic twins, all aged roughly 18 to 30 years. Positive isolation kits from Invitrogen were used to isolate the CD4+ and CD8+ T cell populations. Points the paper makes about the study in general: Compared with coincidental sharing between unrelated individuals, out-of-frame TCR alpha sequences shared between twins showed an excess of sequences with low generation probability. Excess twin sharing in beta out-of-frame sequences was weaker because fewer shared sequences lowered the signal-to-noise ratio. In monozygotic twins, out-of-frame TCR alpha sharing was systematically underestimated by recombination models, although the models agreed with sharing between unrelated individuals. Invariant T cells such as MAIT and iNKT could partly confound zero-insertion analyses, though diverse VJ usage argued against this for most clonotypes. Abundant cord blood beta clonotypes carried fewer insertions; young adult naive repertoires showed a weaker similar trend, while memory repertoires showed none. Because the same donors could not be followed over many years, the conclusions relied on cross-sectional statistical analysis.

The library was prepared using 5' RACE. The instrument given in TCRdb is Illumina HiSeq 2000. A universal primer binding site was added through template switching, and the final cDNA carried a unique molecular identifier so that TCR cDNA molecules could be counted accurately. Specific primers in the conserved constant-segment region were used to synthesize first-strand cDNA for TCR alpha and beta chains. To control for contamination, each cDNA library was double barcoded with a SMART-Mk sample barcode plus Illumina barcodes. TruSeq adapter sequences, together with Illumina sample barcodes, were added in two successive PCR steps. The TCR alpha and beta cDNA libraries were sequenced on the Illumina HiSeq platform using custom primers. In the paper's pipeline: Raw reads were processed with MiGEC to extract unique molecular identifiers, and MiXCR was used to determine CDR3 positions. Recombination models were inferred per individual with the repgenHMM and IGoR tools using an EM algorithm. The analysis of shared clonotypes was done with the tcR package in R, with sharing normalized by the product of cloneset sizes. To study raw recombination without the effects of thymic and clonal selection, out-of-frame nonproductive sequences were analyzed. TCRdb redid the processing of the public reads, applying fastp at Q25 and MiXCR, and retained in-frame beta chains. Rows matching on CDR3 protein sequence are summarized as one entry with the most common DNA and genes. TCRdb's processing, not the authors', yielded these V and J calls. Present in this sample are fewer than 500,000 distinct CDR3 sequences, 14% of which were seen just once. Of the sample, about 0.94% is held by the ten largest clones.

These data were likewise used in another study, on yellow fever vaccine responses in identical twins. That second publication adds: The T cell response to vaccination in identical twins was reported by the authors to appear partly convergent and partly personalized. Focusing on identical twins, the study followed the T cell clones that responded to the vaccine, and did so with precision.

The sample comprised CD4+ T cells sorted from blood. The TCR sequence derives from a woman between 18 and 29 years old in good health.

The CDR3: CASSFSGIGELFF. The DNA sequence reads TGTGCCAGCAGCTTCTCAGGGATCGGGGAGCTGTTTTTT. Here the chain combines TRBV7-9 and TRBJ2-2, and TRBD1 may be the D gene, going by 5 matching bases. V is pared back by 3 bases and J by 7 bases, with 9 bases lying between the germline termini. Including the terminal cysteine and phenylalanine, the CDR3 comprises 13 residues. Left in the record is the CDR3 DNA by itself, 39 bases read in frame from the first base. As encoded in the germline V gene (reference sequence), CDR1 is SEHNR while CDR2 is FQNEAQ.